The subject of this entry is one T cell receptor beta chain. Its target is unknown. Looked up from germline, CDR1 is MDHEN and CDR2 is SYDVKM. V shed 5 bases, J shed 4 bases, and the junction held 11 bases outside the gene matches. CDR3 length equals 16 residues. Germline DNA was also extracted, and blood RNA was taken from unsorted whole blood. Every patient had chronic HBV infection and was treatment-naive. These data originate in a study of tumor-infiltrating lymphocytes in primary liver carcinoma. On the study more broadly: Enrolled patients were male and female, aged 30 to 69 years. Points from the study as a whole: Since the samples were bulk and unsorted, the CD4+ and CD8+ repertoires were not compared. Blood fell significantly below tumors in its top-250-clone fraction (p = 0.039).

TCR beta cDNA was prepared out of about 530 ng total RNA by means of a constant-region primer. Library construction for TCR beta comprised three nested multiplex PCR rounds performed with slightly modified ARM-PCR. TRBV1-TRBV30 forward primers and a C-beta reverse primer were used in the first two PCR rounds, which each ran for approximately 10 cycles. MiXCR, run by TCRdb on the multiplex PCR reads, gives a single entry per CDR3 protein. The sample shows approximately 210,000 distinct CDR3 sequences, around 60% of them seen only once. The chain uses TRBV28 and TRBJ1-2, with TRBD1 identical over 9 bases. The sequencing input was peripheral blood. The receptor's source is an older woman with primary liver carcinoma and hepatitis B virus infection. CDR3 in amino acids: CASSTPPGTGTYGYTF. DNA for the CDR3: TGTGCCAGCAGTACACCCCCCGGGACAGGGACCTATGGCTACACCTTC.